One sample yielded the 2 T cell receptor beta chains listed below, sequenced in a study of blood T cells in healthy people across ages. PCR was performed a second time for roughly 7 to 12 cycles using a sample-barcoded 5' primer and a J-beta primer mix. TCRdb re-analysed the 5' RACE reads in MiXCR, keeping a single row per CDR3 protein. The data contain hundreds of thousands of distinct CDR3 sequences, 20% to 30% of them singletons. These same data were also listed under a study on T cells of mothers and their children.

Source material: blood. The source is a boy aged 10-17 years in good health.

With respect to this clonotype: At one of its ends the junction is not consistent with the germline gene, which may arise from a read error. The chain uses TRBV5-5 and TRBJ1-2; 7 bases fit TRBD1. Germline values: CDR1 SGHKS, CDR2 YYEKEE (reference sequence). The CDR3 runs 15 residues. CDR3 bases: TGTGACAGCCTCCTTGGACAGGTTCTTAACTATGGCTACACCTTC. Its protein product is CDSLLGQVLNYGYTF. Looking up the rest from reference TRBV5-5 and TRBJ1-2 gives the full variable domain: DAGVTQSPTHLIKTRGQQVTLRCSPISGHKSVSWYQQVLGQGPQFIFQYYEKEERGRGNFPDRFSARQFPNYSSELNVNALLLGDSALYLCDSLLGQVLNYGYTFGSGTRLTVV.

V is TRBV5-1 and J is TRBJ2-7; maybe TRBD2 (6 bases). Deletions cut 0 bases from V and 4 bases from J, with 11 bases between. Germline V gene data show CDR1 as SGHRS and CDR2 as YFSETQ. This CDR3 contains 14 residues. In DNA, the CDR3 is TGCGCCAGCAGCTTGGGAATCGCGGGATACGAGCAGTACTTC. Protein product: CASSLGIAGYEQYF.